One sample yielded the 9 T cell receptor beta chains listed below, sequenced in a study of T cells expressing NK-cell markers (dated by TCRdb to 2020 to 2022). Library method: 5' RACE. The sample was run on an Illumina HiSeq 2000. Following TCRdb reprocessing, every CDR3 protein sequence forms one entry, and DNA is not provided. In this sample's table one finds about 160,000 distinct CDR3 sequences. The top ten clones comprise 20% to 25% of the sample. Specimen: blood T cells: a sorted CD56 or NKG2C T cell subset, CD4+ or CD8+ T cells, or bulk PBMC T cells (not recorded which). These receptors were obtained from a man aged 18-75 years in good health.

This rearrangement joins TRBV27 to TRBJ1-1; TCRdb calls TRBD1, which cannot be checked without DNA. The V gene's germline CDR1 is MNHEY and CDR2 SMNVEV (reference sequence). This CDR3 region has 17 residues. CDR3 in amino acids: CASSFGGGGGLIIEAFF.

This chain links TRBV6-5 with TRBJ2-2; TCRdb's assignment of TRBD1 cannot be checked, as there is no DNA. Germline V lookup: CDR1 MNHEY, CDR2 SVGAGI. This CDR3 contains 15 residues. The CDR3 loop is CASRRDREYTGELFF.

The chain combines TRBV27 with TRBJ2-3; the D gene TCRdb calls, TRBD2, cannot be checked with no DNA. CDR1 is MNHEY and CDR2 is SMNVEV in the germline V gene (reference sequence). The CDR3 length is 18 residues. The CDR3 here is CASSLTSGGARPTDTQYF.

The chain links TRBV12-3 or TRBV12-4 to TRBJ1-2. This CDR3 is built from 13 residues. The CDR3 loop is CASSFQGLGGYTF.

The chain's CDR3 is CASSTDRETGNTIYF. J is TRBJ1-3 and V is TRBV25-1; TCRdb calls TRBD1, which cannot be checked without DNA. This CDR3 region has 15 residues. The germline V gene has CDR1 MGHDK and CDR2 SYGVNS.

The chain links TRBV5-1 to TRBJ1-1; TCRdb selects TRBD1, and the lack of DNA leaves this call unchecked. This CDR3 has 13 residues. From germline, CDR1 is SGHRS and CDR2 YFSETQ. CDR3 amino acids: CASQNRENTEAFF.

The chain uses TRBV11-3 and TRBJ2-1; the D gene TCRdb calls, TRBD2, cannot be checked with no DNA. Germline V lookup: CDR1 SGHNT, CDR2 YENEEA. The CDR3 consists of 16 residues. The CDR3 here is CASSLRTSGVYNEQFF.

The chain carries TRBV19 and TRBJ1-5; TCRdb gives TRBD1 as the D gene, but with no DNA this cannot be confirmed. Germline-derived CDR1 and CDR2 are LNHDA and SQIVND (reference sequence). This CDR3 region has 12 residues. The CDR3 loop is CASTIGGQPQHF.

CDR3 sequence reads: CASSSRVPNSPLHF. This chain joins TRBV7-2 and TRBJ1-6; TCRdb gives TRBD1 as the D gene, but with no DNA this cannot be confirmed. This CDR3 is built from 14 residues. The germline gives CDR1 SGHTA, CDR2 FQGNSA.